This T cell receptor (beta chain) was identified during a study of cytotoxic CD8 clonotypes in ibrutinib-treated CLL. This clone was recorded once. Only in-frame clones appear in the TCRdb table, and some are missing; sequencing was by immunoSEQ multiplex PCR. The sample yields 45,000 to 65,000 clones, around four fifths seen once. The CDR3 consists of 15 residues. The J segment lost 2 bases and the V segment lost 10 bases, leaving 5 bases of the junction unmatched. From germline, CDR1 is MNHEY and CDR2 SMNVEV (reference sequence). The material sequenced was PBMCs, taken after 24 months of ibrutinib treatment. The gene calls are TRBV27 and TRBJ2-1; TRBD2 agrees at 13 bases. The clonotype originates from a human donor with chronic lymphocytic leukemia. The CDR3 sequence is CATRLAGGAYNEQFF. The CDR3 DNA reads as TGTGCCACCAGACTAGCGGGAGGTGCCTACAATGAGCAGTTCTTC.